These 15 T cell receptor beta chains were sequenced from one sample in a study of cytomegalovirus exposure and HLA in healthy donors. The data were produced by immunoSEQ multiplex PCR, yet TCRdb's version contains in-frame clones alone and is incomplete. Of about 130,000 clones in the sample, 89% were seen once. Sequenced material: PBMCs. These receptors originate from a man aged 30 to 45 in good health and CMV-seronegative.

This chain connects TRBV18 to TRBJ1-1; TRBD1 might be the D (6 bases). Germline CDR1 KGHSH, CDR2 LQKENI. The length of the CDR3 is 15 residues. The V and J ends lost 2 bases and 0 bases respectively, with 10 bases between them. CDR3 loop: CASSPIRDMNTEAFF. The CDR3 DNA sequence: TGTGCCAGCTCACCAATCCGGGACATGAACACTGAAGCTTTCTTT.

This clone was observed a handful of times. The chain employs TRBV7-2 and TRBJ2-5; tentatively, D is TRBD2 (6 bases). The length of the CDR3 is 15 residues. Trimming left V 1 base short and J 5 bases short, with 14 bases between. Looked up from germline, CDR1 is SGHTA and CDR2 is FQGNSA. CDR3 region: CASSLVVSGGETQYF. DNA for the CDR3: TGTGCCAGCAGCTTAGTTGTTTCCGGAGGGGAGACCCAGTACTTC.

J is TRBJ2-6 and V is TRBV10-2, with 10 bases lining up with TRBD2. Germline-derived CDR1 and CDR2 are WSHSY and SAAADI. J was trimmed by 0 bases and V by 4 bases; bases with no gene match: 21. The CDR3 totals 23 residues. The CDR3 loop reads CASSVGIGIAGGLTHSGANVLTF. The CDR3 bases are TGCGCCAGCAGTGTAGGAATTGGAATAGCGGGGGGTCTAACCCACTCTGGGGCCAACGTCCTGACTTTC.

V gene TRBV19 combines with J gene TRBJ2-7, with D possibly matching TRBD2 (6 bases). CDR1 is LNHDA, CDR2 SQIVND, per germline (reference sequence). V gave up 0 bases and J gave up 0 bases, with 9 bases separating them. CDR3 length equals 15 residues. The CDR3, as DNA: TGTGCCAGTAGTATAGATCTGGGGGGCTCCTACGAGCAGTACTTC. This translates into CASSIDLGGSYEQYF.

The J gene is TRBJ1-1, the V gene TRBV27; TRBD1 aligns across 9 bases. Trimming took 6 bases from V and 2 from J; bases not matched to a gene: 10. The CDR3 is 16 amino acids. Germline lookup yields CDR1 MNHEY and CDR2 SMNVEV (reference sequence). The CDR3 nucleotides read TGTGCCAGCAGGGCCGGACAGGGGCGGGCCAACACTGAAGCTTTCTTT. It specifies CASRAGQGRANTEAFF.

The V gene is TRBV28, the J gene TRBJ1-1, with 8 bases lining up with TRBD1. CDR1 MDHEN and CDR2 SYDVKM come from the germline V gene. The CDR3 totals 14 residues. The junction had 4 bases not matched to a gene; V was cut back by 3 bases and J by 4 bases. CDR3 sequence (DNA): TGTGCCAGCAGTTTGGACAGGGTGGCCACTGAAGCTTTCTTT. Amino acid sequence: CASSLDRVATEAFF.

The V and J genes are TRBV6-5 and TRBJ2-1, with D possibly matching TRBD1 (6 bases). The CDR3 contains 13 residues. CDR1 is MNHEY, CDR2 SVGAGI, per germline. The germline V and J ends were trimmed by 4 bases and 5 bases, with 9 bases remaining between them. CDR3 sequence: CASSLGTNNEQFF. CDR3 nucleotides: TGTGCCAGCAGTTTAGGGACAAACAATGAGCAGTTCTTC.

The gene calls are TRBV11-2 and TRBJ1-6, with 8 bases matching TRBD1. V gave up 5 bases and J gave up 9 bases; unmatched junction bases: 12. The CDR3 consists of 16 residues. CDR1 and CDR2 (germline): SGHAT, FQNNGV. CDR3 sequence: CASSLDRGRNLSPLHF. The CDR3 nucleotides are TGTGCCAGCAGCCTCGACAGGGGACGGAACCTTTCACCCCTCCACTTT.

This chain joins TRBV6-5 and TRBJ2-3, with D possibly being TRBD2 (7 bases). CDR3 length equals 14 residues. Deletions cut 7 bases from V and 1 base from J, with 12 bases between. Germline V gene data show CDR1 as MNHEY and CDR2 as SVGAGI. The CDR3 region has the DNA TGTGCCAGCACCCGGGGGGCCCGCACAGATACGCAGTATTTT. Protein product: CASTRGARTDTQYF.

This chain connects TRBV5-1 to TRBJ2-7, with 8 bases identical to TRBD1. V shed 3 bases and J 5 bases; nucleotides not matched to a gene: 7. CDR1 is SGHRS, CDR2 YFSETQ, per germline. The CDR3 consists of 14 residues. The CDR3 region is CASSSRTGSHEQYF. In DNA, the CDR3 is TGCGCCAGCAGCTCGCGGACAGGGTCCCACGAGCAGTACTTC.

The V and J genes are TRBV28 and TRBJ2-7; 9 nucleotides match TRBD1. After removal of 3 bases from V and 4 bases from J, the junction contained 7 bases not matched to a gene. This CDR3 region has 15 residues. Germline-derived CDR1 and CDR2 are MDHEN and SYDVKM. Here the CDR3 reads CASSLVTGGRYEQYF. CDR3 in DNA: TGTGCCAGCAGTTTGGTAACAGGGGGCAGGTACGAGCAGTACTTC.

The chain links TRBV4-1 to TRBJ1-3, with no clear D. V lost 1 base, J lost 0 bases, and 10 bases lay in between. The V gene's germline CDR1 is MGHRA and CDR2 YSYEKL. The length of the CDR3 is 16 residues. The CDR3 DNA reads as TGCGCCAGCAGCCAAGCCCCCGTCCGCTCTGGAAACACCATATATTTT. Translating gives CASSQAPVRSGNTIYF.

J is TRBJ2-3 and V is TRBV7-9; possibly TRBD2 for D (7 bases). CDR1 and CDR2 (germline): SEHNR, FQNEAQ (reference sequence). There are 15 residues in the CDR3. V was clipped by 1 base and J by 5 bases, with 13 bases between them. CDR3: CASSLVGGAEDTQYF. CDR3 DNA sequence: TGTGCCAGCAGCTTAGTAGGGGGGGCAGAAGATACGCAGTATTTT.

To note about this clone: In the same sample, other DNA sequences code for this CDR3. The chain links TRBV7-9 to TRBJ1-6; TRBD1 matches 9 bases. Germline lookup yields CDR1 SEHNR and CDR2 FQNEAQ (reference sequence). V lost 5 bases to trimming and J lost 7 bases; unmatched junction nucleotides: 3. The CDR3 runs to 14 residues. This CDR3 reads CASSSGTGNSPLHF. The CDR3 DNA sequence: TGTGCCAGCAGCAGTGGGACAGGGAATTCACCCCTCCACTTT.

The chain has TRBV4-3 and TRBJ2-7; 9 bases are a match to TRBD1. Trimming removed 4 bases from V and 3 bases from J; junction bases left unmatched: 10. The CDR3 extends over 16 amino acids. Germline V gene data show CDR1 as LGHNA and CDR2 as YSLEER. The CDR3 DNA reads TGCGCCAGCAGCCCGGCCGACAGGGGGTTTGGCTACGAGCAGTACTTC. It codes for CASSPADRGFGYEQYF.